Following are 11 T cell receptor beta chains from one sample sequenced in a study of T cell changes during pregnancy in multiple sclerosis (dated by TCRdb to about 2019). Library creation used the immunoSEQ multiplex PCR assay. In TCRdb, the immuneACCESS table is reduced to in-frame sequences with V and J assigned. These tables do not hold every clone; where another copy was compared, an unresolved V gene accounts for under half, and the others remain unexplained. Counted in this sample were about 72,000 clones; 75% to 95% of them appeared once. The top ten clones comprise roughly 0.87% of the sample. Sequencing used peripheral blood, obtained in the second trimester of pregnancy. The receptor set was obtained from a female donor with multiple sclerosis, enrolled in a pregnancy study.

The chain employs TRBV6-5 and TRBJ1-1; D remains unclear. CDR3 length equals 13 residues. Trimming shortened V by 0 bases and J by 8 bases, and 10 bases separated the two germline ends. Germline V CDR1 and CDR2: MNHEY, SVGAGI. DNA of the CDR3: TGTGCCAGCAGTTACTCGACACGCAGGGAAGCTTTCTTT. It encodes CASSYSTRREAFF.

This clone was found once. The genes are TRBV7-3 and TRBJ2-3; 7 nucleotides line up with TRBD2. In germline, CDR1 is SGHTA, CDR2 FQGTGA. The CDR3 consists of 14 residues. The ends lost 6 bases at V and 4 bases at J; junction bases unmatched: 7. CDR3 nucleotide sequence: TGTGCCAGCAGGGTGGGAGGGGCCTCAGATACGCAGTATTTT. Protein: CASRVGGASDTQYF.

This clone was seen a single time. The gene calls are TRBV15 and TRBJ2-3; possible D gene TRBD1, 5 bases. The V and J ends lost 1 base and 0 bases respectively, with 11 bases between them. The CDR3 contains 16 residues. Per germline, CDR1 LNHNV and CDR2 YYDKDF (reference sequence). The CDR3: CATSRVDISSTDTQYF. CDR3 sequence (DNA): TGTGCCACCAGCAGAGTGGACATTTCCAGCACAGATACGCAGTATTTT.

The chain carries TRBV27 and TRBJ2-7; 11 nucleotides match TRBD1. CDR3 size: 15 residues. J lost 4 bases, V lost 3 bases, and 5 bases had no gene match. CDR1 is MNHEY, CDR2 SMNVEV, per germline (reference sequence). CDR3 residues: CASSFGTGGRYEQYF. CDR3 DNA: TGTGCCAGCAGTTTCGGGACAGGGGGTAGATACGAGCAGTACTTC.

The V gene is TRBV30, the J gene TRBJ1-1; weak D call: TRBD1 (5 bases). Germline assignment: CDR1 GTSNPN and CDR2 SVGIG (reference sequence). This CDR3 comprises 16 residues. V dropped 5 bases and J dropped 2 bases, with 21 bases sitting between them. CDR3 region: CAWGGAGSIFNTEAFF. CDR3 in DNA: TGTGCCTGGGGCGGGGCAGGGAGCATTTTTAACACTGAAGCTTTCTTT.

The chain couples TRBV5-1 to TRBJ2-3, with a weak D call TRBD1 (6 bases). Germline-derived CDR1 and CDR2 are SGHRS and YFSETQ. V was cut by 8 bases and J by 1 base, with 14 bases left in between. The CDR3 loop spans 14 amino acids. Written as DNA, the CDR3 is TGCGCCAGTGGGGGCCCAGGGGGCACAGATACGCAGTATTTT. Translated: CASGGPGGTDTQYF.

This sequence joins TRBV7-3 and TRBJ2-3; tentative D call: TRBD2 (7 bases). Between the trimmed V and J ends, which lost 0 bases and 4 bases, there was a span of 11 bases. CDR3 length: 15 amino acids. Germline V gene lookup returns CDR1 SGHTA and CDR2 FQGTGA. This chain's CDR3 is CASSLTQGRADTQYF. CDR3 DNA sequence: TGTGCCAGCAGCTTAACCCAGGGGAGGGCAGATACGCAGTATTTT.

The V call is TRBV4-3, the J call TRBJ2-2; TRBD2 matches 7 bases. CDR3 length equals 17 residues. Looked up from germline, CDR1 is LGHNA and CDR2 is YSLEER. V shed 1 base and J 6 bases; nucleotides not matched to a gene: 11. The CDR3 loop is CASSQAGEGLVAGELFF. The CDR3 DNA sequence: TGCGCCAGCAGCCAAGCCGGGGAGGGTTTGGTCGCCGGGGAGCTGTTTTTT.

The chain couples TRBV19 to TRBJ2-1; TRBD1 is a possible D gene (7 bases). Germline V lookup: CDR1 LNHDA, CDR2 SQIVND (reference sequence). The V end was cut by 3 bases, the J end by 8 bases, with 26 bases between. There are 18 residues in the CDR3. CDR3 loop: CASSMGTYPGQNKDEQFF. The CDR3 DNA reads as TGTGCCAGTAGTATGGGGACTTACCCGGGACAGAATAAAGATGAGCAGTTCTTC.

A remark on this clone: One junction end does not reproduce the germline sequence, and a read error may be involved. The CDR3 nucleotides read TGTGCCAGCAGCCTAGGACAGGGAAAGACCCAGTACTTC. This codes for CASSLGQGKTQYF. The gene calls are TRBV13 and TRBJ2-5; 8 bases are a match to TRBD1. This CDR3 has 13 residues. Germline CDR1 and CDR2: PRHDT and FYEKMQ (reference sequence).

The V and J genes are TRBV4-1 and TRBJ2-5, with TRBD2 as a possible D gene (6 bases). There are 15 residues in the CDR3. Germline CDR1 and CDR2: MGHRA and YSYEKL. V lost 1 base and J lost 2, with 11 bases in between. The CDR3 protein is CASSQGWGEQETQYF. Here the CDR3 DNA reads TGCGCCAGCAGCCAAGGATGGGGGGAACAAGAGACCCAGTACTTC.